The clone carrying this T cell receptor (beta chain) was observed a handful of times. Its target is unknown. The data are from a study of blood T cells in healthy people across ages. For the second PCR, which ran for about 7 to 11 cycles, a sample-barcoded 5' primer and a J-beta primer mix were used. TCRdb processed the 5' RACE reads anew with MiXCR; each CDR3 protein has one entry. The sample has about 750,000 distinct CDR3 sequences, 50% to 65% seen once. General study points: Per-million-T-cell TCR beta diversity fell roughly linearly with age.

This clonotype was sampled from a man at least 80 years old in good health. The sequenced sample was blood.

CDR3 loop: CSARAVVARVQFF. Written as DNA, the CDR3 is TGCAGTGCTAGAGCGGTGGTAGCTCGAGTTCAGTTCTTC. This chain joins TRBV20-1 and TRBJ2-1; D not resolved. The germline gives CDR1 DFQATT, CDR2 SNEGSKA (reference sequence). The CDR3 consists of 13 residues. Trimming shortened V by 1 base and J by 13 bases, and 17 bases separated the two germline ends.